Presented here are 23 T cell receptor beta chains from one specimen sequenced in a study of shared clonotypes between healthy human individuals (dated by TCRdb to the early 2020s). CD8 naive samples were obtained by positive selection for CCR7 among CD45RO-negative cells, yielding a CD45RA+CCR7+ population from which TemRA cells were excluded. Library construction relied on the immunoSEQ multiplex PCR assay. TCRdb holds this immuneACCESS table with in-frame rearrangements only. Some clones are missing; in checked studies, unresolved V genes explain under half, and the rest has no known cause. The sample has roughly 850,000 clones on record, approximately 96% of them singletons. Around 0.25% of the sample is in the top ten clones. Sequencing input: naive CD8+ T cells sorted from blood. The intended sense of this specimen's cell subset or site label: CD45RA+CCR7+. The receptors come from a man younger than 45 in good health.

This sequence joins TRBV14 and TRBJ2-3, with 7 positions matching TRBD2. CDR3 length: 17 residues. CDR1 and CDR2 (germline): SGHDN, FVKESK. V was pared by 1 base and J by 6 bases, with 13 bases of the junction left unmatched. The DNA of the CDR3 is TGTGCCAGCAGCCAAGTTGGCGCGGGAGTTAGTGCTGATACGCAGTATTTT. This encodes CASSQVGAGVSADTQYF.

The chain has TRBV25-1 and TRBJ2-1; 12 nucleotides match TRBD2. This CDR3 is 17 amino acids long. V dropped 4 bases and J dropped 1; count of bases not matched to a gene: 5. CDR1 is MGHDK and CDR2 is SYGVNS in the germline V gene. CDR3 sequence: CASSGPSGRASYNEQFF. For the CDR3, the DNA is TGTGCCAGCAGTGGACCTAGCGGGAGGGCTTCCTACAATGAGCAGTTCTTC.

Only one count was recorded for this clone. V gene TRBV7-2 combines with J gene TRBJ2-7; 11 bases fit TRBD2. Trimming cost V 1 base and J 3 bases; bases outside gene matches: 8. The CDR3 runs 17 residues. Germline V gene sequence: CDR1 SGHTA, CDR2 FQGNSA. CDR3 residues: CASSLDTSGSGHYEQYF. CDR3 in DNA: TGTGCCAGCAGCTTAGATACTAGCGGGAGTGGGCACTACGAGCAGTACTTC.

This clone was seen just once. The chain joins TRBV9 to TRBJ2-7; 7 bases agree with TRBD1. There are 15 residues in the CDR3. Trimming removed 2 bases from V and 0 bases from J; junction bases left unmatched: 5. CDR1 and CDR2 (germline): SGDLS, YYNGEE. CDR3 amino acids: CASSVGRDSSYEQYF. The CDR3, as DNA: TGTGCCAGCAGCGTTGGCCGGGACAGCTCCTACGAGCAGTACTTC.

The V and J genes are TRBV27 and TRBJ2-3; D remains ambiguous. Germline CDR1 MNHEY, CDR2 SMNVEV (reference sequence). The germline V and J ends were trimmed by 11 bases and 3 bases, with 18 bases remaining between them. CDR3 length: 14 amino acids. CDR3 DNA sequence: TGTGCCGCCTCAGATCTTTCTGGTACAGATACGCAGTATTTT. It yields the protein CAASDLSGTDTQYF.

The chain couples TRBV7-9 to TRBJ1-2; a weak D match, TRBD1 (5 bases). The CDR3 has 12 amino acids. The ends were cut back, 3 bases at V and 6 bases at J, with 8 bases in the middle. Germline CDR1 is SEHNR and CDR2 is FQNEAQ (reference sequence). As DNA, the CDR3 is TGTGCCAGCAGCTTTCTCAGGGATGGCTACACCTTC. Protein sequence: CASSFLRDGYTF.

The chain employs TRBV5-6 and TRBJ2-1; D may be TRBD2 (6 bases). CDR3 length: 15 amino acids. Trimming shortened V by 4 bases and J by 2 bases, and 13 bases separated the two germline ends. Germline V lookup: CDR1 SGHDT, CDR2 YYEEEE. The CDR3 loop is CASSIRDLPYNEQFF. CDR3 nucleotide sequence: TGTGCCAGCAGCATCCGGGACTTGCCCTACAATGAGCAGTTCTTC.

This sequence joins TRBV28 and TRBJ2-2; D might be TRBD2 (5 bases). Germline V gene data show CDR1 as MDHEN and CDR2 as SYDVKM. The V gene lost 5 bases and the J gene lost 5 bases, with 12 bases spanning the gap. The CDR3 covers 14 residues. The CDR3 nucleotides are TGTGCCAGCAGTCCGCGGAGGAAGACCGGGGAGCTGTTTTTT. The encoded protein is CASSPRRKTGELFF.

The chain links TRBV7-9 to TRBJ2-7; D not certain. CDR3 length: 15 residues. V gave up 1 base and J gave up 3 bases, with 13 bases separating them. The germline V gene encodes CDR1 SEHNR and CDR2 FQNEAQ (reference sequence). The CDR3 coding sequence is TGTGCCAGCAGCTTAGAGAGAGGCCCCCTCTACGAGCAGTACTTC. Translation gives CASSLERGPLYEQYF.

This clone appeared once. The CDR3 region is CSVEFRVGETGMHERTQYF. CDR3 nucleotide sequence: TGCAGCGTTGAATTTAGGGTTGGGGAGACAGGGATGCACGAAAGGACCCAGTACTTC. This chain connects TRBV29-1 to TRBJ2-5, with TRBD1 matching 7 bases. The junction had 25 bases not matched to a gene; V was cut back by 2 bases and J by 7 bases. Germline V gene sequence: CDR1 SQVTM, CDR2 ANQGSEA. There are 19 residues in the CDR3.

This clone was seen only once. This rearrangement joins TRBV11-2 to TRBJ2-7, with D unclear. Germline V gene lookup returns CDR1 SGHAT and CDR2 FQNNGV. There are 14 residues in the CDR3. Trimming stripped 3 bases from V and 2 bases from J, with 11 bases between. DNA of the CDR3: TGTGCCAGCAGCTTCGGAGCTGGAACCTACGAGCAGTACTTC. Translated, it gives CASSFGAGTYEQYF.

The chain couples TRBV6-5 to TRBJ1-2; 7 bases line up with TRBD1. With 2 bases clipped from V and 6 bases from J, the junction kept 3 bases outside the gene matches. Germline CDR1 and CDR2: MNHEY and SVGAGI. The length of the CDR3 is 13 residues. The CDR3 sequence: CASSYRDRNGYTF. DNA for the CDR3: TGTGCCAGCAGTTACCGGGACAGAAATGGCTACACCTTC.

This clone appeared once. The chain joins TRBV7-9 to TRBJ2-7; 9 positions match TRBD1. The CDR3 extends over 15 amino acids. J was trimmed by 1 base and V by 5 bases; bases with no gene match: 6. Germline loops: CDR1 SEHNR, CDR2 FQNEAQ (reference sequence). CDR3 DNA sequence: TGTGCCAGCAGCAGCCGGGACAGGGCGTCCTACGAGCAGTACTTC. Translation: CASSSRDRASYEQYF.

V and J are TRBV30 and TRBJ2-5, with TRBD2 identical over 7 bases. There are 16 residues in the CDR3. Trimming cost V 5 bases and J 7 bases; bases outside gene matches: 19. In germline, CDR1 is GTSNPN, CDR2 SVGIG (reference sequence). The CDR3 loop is CAWGTTANPRSSTQYF. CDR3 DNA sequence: TGTGCCTGGGGGACTACGGCCAACCCTAGGTCGTCGACCCAGTACTTC.

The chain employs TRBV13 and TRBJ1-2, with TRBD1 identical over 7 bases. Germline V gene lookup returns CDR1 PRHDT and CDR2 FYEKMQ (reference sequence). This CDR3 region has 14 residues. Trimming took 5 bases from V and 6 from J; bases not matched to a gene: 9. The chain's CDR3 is CASSRSEGADGYTF. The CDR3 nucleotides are TGTGCCAGCAGCCGAAGCGAGGGGGCGGATGGCTACACCTTC.

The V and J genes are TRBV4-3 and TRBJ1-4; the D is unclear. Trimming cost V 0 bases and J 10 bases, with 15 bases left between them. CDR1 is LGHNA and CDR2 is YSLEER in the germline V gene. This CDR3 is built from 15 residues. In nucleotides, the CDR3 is TGCGCCAGCAGCCAAGATCGGTGGCTTTTAGGAAAACTGTTTTTT. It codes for CASSQDRWLLGKLFF.

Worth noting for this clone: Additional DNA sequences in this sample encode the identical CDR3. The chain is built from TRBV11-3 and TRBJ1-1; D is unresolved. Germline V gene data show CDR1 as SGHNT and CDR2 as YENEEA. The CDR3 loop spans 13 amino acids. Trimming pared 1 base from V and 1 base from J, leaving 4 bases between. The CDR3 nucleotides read TGTGCCAGCAGCTTAGTGGAGAACACTGAAGCTTTCTTT. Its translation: CASSLVENTEAFF.

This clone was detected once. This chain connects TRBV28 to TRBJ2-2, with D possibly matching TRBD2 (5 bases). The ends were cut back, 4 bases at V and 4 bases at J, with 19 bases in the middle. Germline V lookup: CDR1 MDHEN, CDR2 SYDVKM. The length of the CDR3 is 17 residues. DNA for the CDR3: TGTGCCAGCAGTTCCCCGAGGGCAAACCGGGGCACCGGGGAGCTGTTTTTT. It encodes CASSSPRANRGTGELFF.

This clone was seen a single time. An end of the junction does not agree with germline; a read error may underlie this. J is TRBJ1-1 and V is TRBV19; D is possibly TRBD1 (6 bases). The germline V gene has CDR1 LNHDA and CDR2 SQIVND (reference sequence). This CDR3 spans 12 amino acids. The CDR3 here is CASSKGVGEILF. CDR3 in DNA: TGTGCCAGTAGTAAGGGGGTCGGGGAAATCCTCTTT.

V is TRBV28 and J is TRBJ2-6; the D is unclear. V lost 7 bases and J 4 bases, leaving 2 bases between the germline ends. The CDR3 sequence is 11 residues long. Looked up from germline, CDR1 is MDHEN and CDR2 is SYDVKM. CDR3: CASTGANVLTF. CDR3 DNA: TGTGCCAGCACCGGGGCCAACGTCCTGACTTTC.

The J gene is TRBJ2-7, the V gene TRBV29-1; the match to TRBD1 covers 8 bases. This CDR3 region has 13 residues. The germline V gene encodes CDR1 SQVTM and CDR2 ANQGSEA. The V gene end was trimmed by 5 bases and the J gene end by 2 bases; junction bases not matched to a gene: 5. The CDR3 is CSVNLDRAYEQYF. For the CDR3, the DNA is TGCAGCGTTAATCTGGACAGGGCCTACGAGCAGTACTTC.

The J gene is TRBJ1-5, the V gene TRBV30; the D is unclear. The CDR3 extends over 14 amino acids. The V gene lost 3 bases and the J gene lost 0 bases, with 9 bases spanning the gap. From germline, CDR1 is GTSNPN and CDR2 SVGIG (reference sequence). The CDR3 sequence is CAWRTGNSNQPQHF. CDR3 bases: TGTGCCTGGAGGACCGGCAATAGCAATCAGCCCCAGCATTTT.

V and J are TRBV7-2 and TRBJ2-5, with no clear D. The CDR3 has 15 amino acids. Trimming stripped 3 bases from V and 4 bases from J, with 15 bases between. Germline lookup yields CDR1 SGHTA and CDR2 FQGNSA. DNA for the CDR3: TGTGCCAGCAGCTTTGGCACCCTCACCAGAGAGACCCAGTACTTC. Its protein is CASSFGTLTRETQYF.